The present entry profiles one T cell receptor beta chain with its context. The antigen this receptor binds is unknown. No much larger clonotype is one base removed from it; base qualities were not supplied. This entry comes from a study of CD8 T cells in Susac syndrome (dated by TCRdb to between 2019 and 2020). For context, the study as a whole: The study used repertoire sequencing to test whether antigen drove CD8+ T cell activation and differentiation in Susac syndrome.

Results and caveats for the whole study, not just this receptor: The number of individuals in the TCR sequencing and HLA analysis was recognized as being relatively small.

RNA was extracted using the RNeasy kit, and about 0.45 to 1 microgram was reverse transcribed with random hexamers. The immunoSEQ multiplex PCR assay, covering 54 Vbeta and 13 Jbeta segments, was used to amplify TCR beta CDR3 regions. To correct PCR amplification bias, a synthetic template baseline was used for both primer optimization and computational correction. Processing in the source paper ran as follows. Reads were assigned to V, D and J genes according to IMGT and analyzed in immunoSEQ Analyzer, with only productive sequences retained. To calculate clonality, Shannon entropy was normalized by log2 of the number of productive unique sequences and then subtracted from one. Public and private clones were assessed among the 100 most prevalent clones of each patient and control. Clones were defined as Susac-specific if absent from the healthy and MS cohorts, from around 1,000 published viral clones and from other ImmuneACCESS disease sequences. The public reads were run again by TCRdb, first through fastp at Q25 and then through MiXCR, and only productive beta chains were kept. Rows with a matching CDR3 protein are joined into one entry that keeps the most common DNA and genes. TCRdb's processing, not the authors' own work, is the source of the V and J calls. The table for this sample lists around 300,000 distinct CDR3 sequences; roughly nine tenths of them were counted only once. The ten most abundant clones make up approximately 0.065% of the sample.

High-throughput TCR beta sequencing profiled peripheral blood CD8+ and CD4+ T cells from healthy donors, Susac syndrome patients and multiple sclerosis patients. Multiple sclerosis controls were treatment-naive patients with stable or active relapsing-remitting disease fulfilling revised McDonald criteria. Bulk CD8+ and CD4+ T cells were purified by magnetic negative isolation, while CD8+ TEMRA cells were enriched using FACS. Blood was drawn into EDTA tubes, processed within 24 hours, and PBMCs were isolated by density gradient centrifugation. PBMCs intended for TCR sequencing were cryopreserved in liquid nitrogen and thawed later in a water bath at 37 degrees C. The sorted or isolated CD4+, CD8+ and CD8+ TEMRA cells had a purity of 90% or higher. V ends up 2 bases short and J 4 bases short, with an unmatched junction base count of 10. Via the germline V gene, CDR1 is SGHTA and CDR2 FQGNSA. The CDR3 spans 17 residues, from the cysteine through the phenylalanine. Just CDR3 DNA is preserved here, 51 bases in frame from base 1.

The chain couples TRBV7-2 to TRBJ1-3, with 8 junctional bases fitting TRBD1. Input material: CD4+ T cells from PBMCs. The clonotype was recovered from a human donor with multiple sclerosis. The nucleotides read TGTGCCAGCAGCTTACGAGGAAGCCGGACAGGGGGAAACACCATATATTTT. Its product reads: CASSLRGSRTGGNTIYF.